This T cell receptor beta chain was captured by sequencing in a study of blood T cell repertoires in COVID-19. Study at large: Samples of COVID-19 (acute and convalescent) were obtained from the United States, Italy and Spain. T cells, B-cell-depleted T cells, or PBMCs supplied cDNA or gDNA.

Per the original data handling: Amplification from reference gene primers served as the basis for estimated nucleated cell counts. Clones were read by immunoSEQ multiplex PCR, and TCRdb kept only the in-frame ones, dropping some. D and trimming were read from the DNA, whereas the V and J calls and clone size are those reported in that table. The table lists 300,000 to 400,000 clones, about 90% of them singletons. The Seattle patients joined while their infection was active and were tracked longitudinally afterward. Per the germline V gene, CDR1 is KGHSH and CDR2 is LQKENI. CDR3 length equals 19 residues. Trimming pared 6 bases from V and 0 bases from J, leaving 21 bases between.

This receptor was identified in a woman aged 25-40 years with COVID-19, enrolled during active disease. This chain joins TRBV18 and TRBJ2-6; D is possibly TRBD1 (6 bases). The sample was peripheral blood. The CDR3 DNA reads as TGTGCCAGCTCGCCTACAGGGTACCCTCTGCGCTCTGGGGCCAACGTCCTGACTTTC. Translated, it gives CASSPTGYPLRSGANVLTF.